The 2 T cell receptor beta chains below come from one sample, sequenced in a study of shared clonotypes between healthy human individuals (dated by TCRdb to the early 2020s). The library was made by the immunoSEQ multiplex PCR assay. The clones in this table, taken by TCRdb from immuneACCESS, are in-frame only. Not every clone is retained; where verified, under half of the shortfall comes from an unresolved V gene, and the cause of the rest is unknown. A total of 2,500,000 or so clones appear in this sample, roughly 92% of them only once. Approximately 0.39% of the sample goes to the ten largest clones. The sample comprised naive CD4+ T cells from PBMCs. What this sample's cell subset or site label stands for: CD45RA+ positively selected. The receptors originated from a man younger than 35 in good health. Some clones in this sample may be carry-over from other donors' samples.

As concerns this clone: Other DNA sequences in this sample translate to the same CDR3. The chain employs TRBV5-1 and TRBJ2-7; D is uncertain. Looked up from germline, CDR1 is SGHRS and CDR2 is YFSETQ. Trimming took off 0 bases at V and 0 bases at J, with 7 bases between the two ends. The CDR3 is 14 residues long. Here the CDR3 reads CASSLGRTSYEQYF. As DNA, the CDR3 is TGCGCCAGCAGCTTGGGCAGGACCTCCTACGAGCAGTACTTC.

V and J are TRBV6-1 and TRBJ2-7; the D is unclear. Germline V gene data show CDR1 as MNHNS and CDR2 as SASEGT. The CDR3 sequence is 13 residues long. The ends were cut back, 5 bases at V and 4 bases at J, with 12 bases in the middle. CDR3 loop: CASSTGLLYEQYF. Here the CDR3 DNA reads TGTGCCAGCAGTACGGGTCTCTTGTACGAGCAGTACTTC.